This is a list of T cell receptor beta chains from one sample in a study of blood T cell repertoires in COVID-19. Profiled with immunoSEQ multiplex PCR; TCRdb holds only in-frame clones, not every one. This sample has 150,000 to 200,000 clones, with 88% found just once. Sequencing was carried out using peripheral blood. These receptors all come from a man in his 60s with acute or convalescent COVID-19. CDR3s include the opening cysteine and the closing phenylalanine or tryptophan. Some rows mark clone size as missing; the rest say once, few, many or name a class of expanded clone.

CASSPSGIEQFF	TRBV7-3	TRBJ2-1	NA
CAWKMHMNTEAFF	TRBV30	TRBJ1-1	NA
CASSMRTGGAGGGYTF	TRBV19	TRBJ1-2	NA
CASSSYQESQYF	TRBV11-2	TRBJ2-5	NA
CASSWSGNTEAFF	TRBV14	TRBJ1-1	few
CASGFGVNQPQHF	TRBV12-5	TRBJ1-5	NA
CSASEAATSGNTIYF	TRBV20-1	TRBJ1-3	NA
CAWSPGLAGNNEQFF	TRBV30	TRBJ2-1	NA
CATSDPGTGTEAFF	TRBV24-1	TRBJ1-1	NA
CASSTSGNSYNEQFF	TRBV5-1	TRBJ2-1	NA
CASSLSRGWGRTDTQYF	TRBV27	TRBJ2-3	NA
CASGRGAFGTNEKLFF	TRBV5-1	TRBJ1-4	NA
CASSLPRDRTYGYTF	TRBV18	TRBJ1-2	NA
CASSRGLAASTDTQYF	TRBV7-6	TRBJ2-3	NA
CASSKEGQGKKNGYTF	TRBV21-1	TRBJ1-2	few
CASSPGTYEQYF	TRBV5-6	TRBJ2-7	NA
CATSEGDRLQETQYF	TRBV24-1	TRBJ2-5	NA
CAYTGRAGGTEAFF	TRBV2	TRBJ1-1	NA
CASSSGHFSEEEKLFF	TRBV9	TRBJ1-4	NA
CAISEAGTVNEKLFF	TRBV10-3	TRBJ1-4	NA
CASSLEVRGSYNEQFF	TRBV11-2	TRBJ2-1	NA
CASSRDGGNTEAFF	TRBV5-1	TRBJ1-1	NA
CASSSPGLHLMRTDTQYF	TRBV5-8	TRBJ2-3	NA
CASSFQVQETQYF	TRBV5-4	TRBJ2-5	NA